This paragraph reports one T cell receptor (beta chain). Authors' processing steps: Amplification from reference gene primers served as the basis for estimated nucleated cell counts. Generated by immunoSEQ multiplex PCR, the TCRdb table keeps only in-frame clones and is missing some. V and J calls and clone size are those listed in that table; D and trimming were worked out from the DNA. The data contain about 110,000 clones, approximately 70% of them seen just once; the ten biggest clones take up about 5.9%. With 7 bases clipped from V and 0 bases from J, the junction kept 5 bases outside the gene matches. Germline V gene data show CDR1 as SNHLY and CDR2 as FYNNEI. CDR3 length: 14 amino acids. This sample is part of a study of blood T cell repertoires in COVID-19. Study-level information: Sites across the United States, Italy and Spain contributed samples from acute and convalescent COVID-19. T cells, B-cell-depleted T cells, or PBMCs provided the cDNA or gDNA that served as material.

The TCR originated in a man at least 80 years old with acute or convalescent COVID-19. Material: peripheral blood. The rearrangement links TRBV2 to TRBJ1-1; 7 positions match TRBD1. This CDR3 reads CASTIDRVNTEAFF. Here the CDR3 DNA reads TGTGCCAGCACCATAGACAGGGTGAACACTGAAGCTTTCTTT.